This T cell receptor (beta chain) derives from a study of early T cells in non-severe SARS-CoV-2 infection. Broader study findings: Private and CD4 specificities were missed by VDJdb matching, skewed to anti-spike CD8.

Comments on this clonotype: Its antigen is not identified.

This CDR3 region has 13 residues. Germline loops: CDR1 LGHNA, CDR2 YSLEER. V lost 0 bases and J lost 5, with 4 bases in between. Unique molecular identifiers were attached to individual cDNA molecules. TCRdb itself ran the 5' RACE reads through MiXCR, one entry per CDR3 protein. The data hold 70,000 or so distinct CDR3 sequences, with 12% observed a single time. Sequencing was done on a sample of whole blood. The TCR comes from an adult who was a healthcare worker with PCR-confirmed SARS-CoV-2 infection or an uninfected control (not recorded which). The gene calls are TRBV4-3 and TRBJ2-2; no clear D. The CDR3 coding sequence is TGCGCCAGCAGCCAAGAGCTAACCGGGGAGCTGTTTTTT. Protein: CASSQELTGELFF.